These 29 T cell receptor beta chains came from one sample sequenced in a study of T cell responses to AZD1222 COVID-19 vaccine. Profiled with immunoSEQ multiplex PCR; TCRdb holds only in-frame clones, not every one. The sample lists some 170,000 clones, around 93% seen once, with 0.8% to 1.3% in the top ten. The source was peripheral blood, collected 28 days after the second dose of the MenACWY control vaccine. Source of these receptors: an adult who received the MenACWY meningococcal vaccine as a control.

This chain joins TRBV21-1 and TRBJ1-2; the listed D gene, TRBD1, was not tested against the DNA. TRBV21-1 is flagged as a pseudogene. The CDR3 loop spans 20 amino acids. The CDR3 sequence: CARAVGQTTHLIRTNYGYTF. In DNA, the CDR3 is TGTGCCAGAGCGGTTGGACAGACTACACACCTGATCCGAACAAACTATGGCTACACCTTC.

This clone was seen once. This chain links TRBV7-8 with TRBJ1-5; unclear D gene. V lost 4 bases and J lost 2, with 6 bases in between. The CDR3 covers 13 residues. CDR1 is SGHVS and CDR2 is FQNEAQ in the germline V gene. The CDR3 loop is CASSSGRNQPQHF. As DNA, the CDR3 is TGTGCCAGCAGCTCAGGACGCAATCAGCCCCAGCATTTT.

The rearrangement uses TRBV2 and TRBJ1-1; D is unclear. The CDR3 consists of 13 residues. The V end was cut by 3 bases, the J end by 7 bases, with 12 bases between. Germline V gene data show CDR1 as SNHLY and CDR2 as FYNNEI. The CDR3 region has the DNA TGTGCCAGCAGTGATGTAGGTTACGGTGAAGCTTTCTTT. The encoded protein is CASSDVGYGEAFF.

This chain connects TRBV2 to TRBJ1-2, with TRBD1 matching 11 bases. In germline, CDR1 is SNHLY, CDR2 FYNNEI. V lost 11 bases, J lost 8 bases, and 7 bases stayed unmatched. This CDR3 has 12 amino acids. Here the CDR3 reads CAGWTGGDGYTF. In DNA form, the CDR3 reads TGTGCCGGGTGGACAGGGGGCGACGGCTACACCTTC.

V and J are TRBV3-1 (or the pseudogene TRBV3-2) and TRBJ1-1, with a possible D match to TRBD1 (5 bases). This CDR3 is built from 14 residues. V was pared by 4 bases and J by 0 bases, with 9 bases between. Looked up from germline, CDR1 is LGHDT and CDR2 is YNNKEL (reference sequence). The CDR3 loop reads CASSLPGMNTEAFF. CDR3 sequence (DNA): TGTGCCAGCAGCCTCCCAGGGATGAACACTGAAGCTTTCTTT.

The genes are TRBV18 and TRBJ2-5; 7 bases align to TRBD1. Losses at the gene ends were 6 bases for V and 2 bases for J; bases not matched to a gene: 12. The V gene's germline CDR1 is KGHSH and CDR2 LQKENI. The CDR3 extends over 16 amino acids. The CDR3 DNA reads TGTGCCAGCTCTCCCCCTGGACAGGACTTACAAGAGACCCAGTACTTC. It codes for CASSPPGQDLQETQYF.

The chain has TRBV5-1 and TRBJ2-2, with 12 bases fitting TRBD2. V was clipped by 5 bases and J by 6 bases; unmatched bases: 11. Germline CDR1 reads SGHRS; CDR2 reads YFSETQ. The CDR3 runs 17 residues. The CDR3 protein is CASRTSGGSKWAGELFF. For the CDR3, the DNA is TGCGCCAGCAGGACTAGCGGGGGCTCCAAGTGGGCCGGGGAGCTGTTTTTT.

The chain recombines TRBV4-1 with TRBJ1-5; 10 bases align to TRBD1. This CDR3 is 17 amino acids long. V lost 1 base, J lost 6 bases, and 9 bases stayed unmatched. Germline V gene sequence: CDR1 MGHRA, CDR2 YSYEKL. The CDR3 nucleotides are TGCGCCAGCAGCCAAGGCGGGCCGGGACAGGGGAGTCAGCCCCAGCATTTT. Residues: CASSQGGPGQGSQPQHF.

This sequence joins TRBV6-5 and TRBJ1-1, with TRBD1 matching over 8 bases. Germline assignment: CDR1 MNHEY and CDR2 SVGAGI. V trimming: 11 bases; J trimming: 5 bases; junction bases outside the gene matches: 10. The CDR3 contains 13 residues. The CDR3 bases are TGTGCCGCACGGACAGGGCCCCGTACTGAAGCTTTCTTT. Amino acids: CAARTGPRTEAFF.

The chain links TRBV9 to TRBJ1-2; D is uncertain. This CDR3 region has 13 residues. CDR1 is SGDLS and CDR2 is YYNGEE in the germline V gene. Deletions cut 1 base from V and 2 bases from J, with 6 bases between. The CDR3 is CASSVSVNYGYTF. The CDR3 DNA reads TGTGCCAGCAGCGTAAGTGTCAACTATGGCTACACCTTC. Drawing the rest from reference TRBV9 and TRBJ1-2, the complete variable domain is DSGVTQTPKHLITATGQRVTLRCSPRSGDLSVYWYQQSLDQGLQFLIQYYNGEERAKGNILERFSAQQFPDLHSELNLSSLELGDSALYFCASSVSVNYGYTFGSGTRLTVV.

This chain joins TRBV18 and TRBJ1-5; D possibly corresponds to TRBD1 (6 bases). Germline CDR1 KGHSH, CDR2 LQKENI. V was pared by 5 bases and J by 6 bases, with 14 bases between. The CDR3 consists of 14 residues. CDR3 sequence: CASSSGTFAQPQHF. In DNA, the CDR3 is TGTGCCAGCTCATCGGGGACATTTGCTCAGCCCCAGCATTTT. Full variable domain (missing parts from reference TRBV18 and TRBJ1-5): NAGVMQNPRHLVRRRGQEARLRCSPMKGHSHVYWYRQLPEEGLKFMVYLQKENIIDESGMPKERFSAEFPKEGPSILRIQQVVRGDSAAYFCASSSGTFAQPQHFGDGTRLSIL.

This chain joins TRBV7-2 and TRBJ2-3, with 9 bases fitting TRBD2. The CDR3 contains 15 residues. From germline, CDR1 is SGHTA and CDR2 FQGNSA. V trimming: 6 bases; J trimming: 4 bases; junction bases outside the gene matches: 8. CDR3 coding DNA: TGTGCCAGCAGGGCAGCGGGGGGCCGGGCAGATACGCAGTATTTT. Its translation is CASRAAGGRADTQYF.

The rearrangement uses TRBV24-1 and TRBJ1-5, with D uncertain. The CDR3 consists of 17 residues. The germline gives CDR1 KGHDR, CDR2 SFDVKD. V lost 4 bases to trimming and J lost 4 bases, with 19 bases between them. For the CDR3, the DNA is TGTGCCACCAGTGACCCTTATGAGCAGTACCTAAATCAGCCCCAGCATTTT. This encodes CATSDPYEQYLNQPQHF.

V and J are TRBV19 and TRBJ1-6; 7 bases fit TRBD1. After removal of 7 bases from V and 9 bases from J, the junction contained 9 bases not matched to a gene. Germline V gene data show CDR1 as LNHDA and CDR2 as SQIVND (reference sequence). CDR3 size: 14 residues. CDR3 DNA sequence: TGTGCCAGTACCACAGGGGTTTCGGCTTCACCCCTCCACTTT. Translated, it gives CASTTGVSASPLHF.

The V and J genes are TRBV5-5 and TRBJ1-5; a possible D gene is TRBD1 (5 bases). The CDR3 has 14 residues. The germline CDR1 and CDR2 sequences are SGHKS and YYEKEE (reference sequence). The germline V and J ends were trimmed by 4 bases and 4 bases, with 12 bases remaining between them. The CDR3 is CASSTDSANQPQHF. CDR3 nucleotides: TGTGCCAGCAGCACCGACAGCGCGAATCAGCCCCAGCATTTT.

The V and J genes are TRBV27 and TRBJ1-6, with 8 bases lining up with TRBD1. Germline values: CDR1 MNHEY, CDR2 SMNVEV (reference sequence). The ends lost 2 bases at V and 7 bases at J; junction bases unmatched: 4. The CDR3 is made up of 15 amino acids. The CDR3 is CASSLGDRPNSPLHF. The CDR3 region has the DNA TGTGCCAGCAGTTTAGGGGACAGGCCAAATTCACCCCTCCACTTT.

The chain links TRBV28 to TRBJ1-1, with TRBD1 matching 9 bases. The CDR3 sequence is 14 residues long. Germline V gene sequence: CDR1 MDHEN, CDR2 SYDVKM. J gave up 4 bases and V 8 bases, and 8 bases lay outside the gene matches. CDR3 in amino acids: CASGLTGGGTEAFF. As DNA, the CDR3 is TGTGCCAGCGGATTAACAGGGGGCGGCACTGAAGCTTTCTTT. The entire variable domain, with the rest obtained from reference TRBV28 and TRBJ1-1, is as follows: DVKVTQSSRYLVKRTGEKVFLECVQDMDHENMFWYRQDPGLGLRLIYFSYDVKMKEKGDIPEGYSVSREKKERFSLILESASTNQTSMYLCASGLTGGGTEAFFGQGTRLTVV.

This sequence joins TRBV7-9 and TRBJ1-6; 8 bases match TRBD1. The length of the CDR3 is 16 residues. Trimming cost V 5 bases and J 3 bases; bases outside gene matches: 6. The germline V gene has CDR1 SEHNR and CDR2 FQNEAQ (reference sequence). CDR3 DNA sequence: TGTGCCAGCAGCGACGGACAGGGATTCTATAATTCACCCCTCCACTTT. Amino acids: CASSDGQGFYNSPLHF. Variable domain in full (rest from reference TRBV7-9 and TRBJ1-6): DTGVSQNPRHKITKRGQNVTFRCDPISEHNRLYWYRQTLGQGPEFLTYFQNEAQLEKSRLLSDRFSAERPKGSFSTLEIQRTEQGDSAMYLCASSDGQGFYNSPLHFGNGTRLTVT.

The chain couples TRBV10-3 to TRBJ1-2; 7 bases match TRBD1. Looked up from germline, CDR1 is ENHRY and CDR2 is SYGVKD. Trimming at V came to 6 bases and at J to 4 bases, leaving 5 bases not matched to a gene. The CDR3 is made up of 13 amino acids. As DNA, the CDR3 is TGTGCCATCAGGGCCCCAGGGGGCTATGGCTACACCTTC. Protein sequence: CAIRAPGGYGYTF.

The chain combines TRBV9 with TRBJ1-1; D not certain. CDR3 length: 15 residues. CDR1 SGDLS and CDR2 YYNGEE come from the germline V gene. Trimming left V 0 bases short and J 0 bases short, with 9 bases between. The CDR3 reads CASSVAVGMNTEAFF. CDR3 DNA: TGTGCCAGCAGCGTAGCGGTGGGGATGAACACTGAAGCTTTCTTT. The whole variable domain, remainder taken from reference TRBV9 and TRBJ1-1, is DSGVTQTPKHLITATGQRVTLRCSPRSGDLSVYWYQQSLDQGLQFLIQYYNGEERAKGNILERFSAQQFPDLHSELNLSSLELGDSALYFCASSVAVGMNTEAFFGQGTRLTVV.

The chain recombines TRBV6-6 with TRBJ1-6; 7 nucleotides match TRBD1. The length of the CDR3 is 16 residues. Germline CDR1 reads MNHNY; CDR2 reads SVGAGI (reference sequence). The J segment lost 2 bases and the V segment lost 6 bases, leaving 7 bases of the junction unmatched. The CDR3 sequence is CASRRSTGPYNSPLHF. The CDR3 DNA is TGTGCCAGCAGACGATCGACAGGGCCCTATAATTCACCCCTCCACTTT.

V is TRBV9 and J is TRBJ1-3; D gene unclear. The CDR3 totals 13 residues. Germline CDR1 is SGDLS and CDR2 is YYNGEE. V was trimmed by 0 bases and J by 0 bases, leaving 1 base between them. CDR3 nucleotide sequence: TGTGCCAGCAGCGTAGCCTCTGGAAACACCATATATTTT. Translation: CASSVASGNTIYF. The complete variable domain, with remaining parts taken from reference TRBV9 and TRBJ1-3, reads DSGVTQTPKHLITATGQRVTLRCSPRSGDLSVYWYQQSLDQGLQFLIQYYNGEERAKGNILERFSAQQFPDLHSELNLSSLELGDSALYFCASSVASGNTIYFGEGSWLTVV.

The CDR3 is CASSNWGASYNEQFF. The CDR3 DNA reads TGTGCCAGCAGTAATTGGGGGGCTTCCTACAATGAGCAGTTCTTC. The gene calls are TRBV6-5 and TRBJ2-1, with D possibly being TRBD1 or TRBD2 (6 bases each). Germline V gene sequence: CDR1 MNHEY, CDR2 SVGAGI. V gave up 5 bases and J gave up 1 base, with 12 bases separating them. This CDR3 contains 15 residues.

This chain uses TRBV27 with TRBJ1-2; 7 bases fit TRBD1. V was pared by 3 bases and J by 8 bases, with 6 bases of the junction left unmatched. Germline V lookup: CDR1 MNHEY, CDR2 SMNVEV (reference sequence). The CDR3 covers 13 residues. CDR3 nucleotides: TGTGCCAGCAGTTTGGGACAGCGAGGCGGCTACACCTTC. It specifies CASSLGQRGGYTF.

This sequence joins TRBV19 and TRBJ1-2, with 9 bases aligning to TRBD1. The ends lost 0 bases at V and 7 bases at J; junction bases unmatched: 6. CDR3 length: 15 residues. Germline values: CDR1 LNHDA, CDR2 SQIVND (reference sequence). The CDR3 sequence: CASSIEFGTGSGYTF. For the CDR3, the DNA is TGTGCCAGTAGTATAGAGTTCGGGACAGGGTCTGGCTACACCTTC.

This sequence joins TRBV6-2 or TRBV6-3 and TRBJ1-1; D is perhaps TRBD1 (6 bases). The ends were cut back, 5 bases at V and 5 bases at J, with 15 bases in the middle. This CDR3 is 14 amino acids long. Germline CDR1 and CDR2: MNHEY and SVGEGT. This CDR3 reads CASSRGGQGTEAFF. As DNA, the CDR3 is TGTGCCAGCAGTCGAGGGGGGCAGGGGACTGAAGCTTTCTTT.

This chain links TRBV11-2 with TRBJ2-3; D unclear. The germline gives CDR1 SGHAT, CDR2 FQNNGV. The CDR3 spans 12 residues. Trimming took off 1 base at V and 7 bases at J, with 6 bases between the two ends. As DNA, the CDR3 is TGTGCCAGCAGCTTAGCCCCGAATACGCAGTATTTT. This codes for CASSLAPNTQYF.

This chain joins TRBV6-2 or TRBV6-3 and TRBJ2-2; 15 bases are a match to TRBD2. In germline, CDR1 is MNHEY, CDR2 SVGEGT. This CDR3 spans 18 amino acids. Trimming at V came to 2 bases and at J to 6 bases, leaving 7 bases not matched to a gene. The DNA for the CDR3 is TGTGCCAGCAGTTACCCCGGACTAGCGGGGGGGCAGGCCGGGGAGCTGTTTTTT. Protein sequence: CASSYPGLAGGQAGELFF.

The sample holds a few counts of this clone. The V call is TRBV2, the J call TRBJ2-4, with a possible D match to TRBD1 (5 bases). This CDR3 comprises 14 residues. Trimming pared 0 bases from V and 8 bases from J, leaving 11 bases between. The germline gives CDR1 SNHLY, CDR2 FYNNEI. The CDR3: CASSEAGQGDIQYF. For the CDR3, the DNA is TGTGCCAGCAGTGAAGCGGGGCAGGGCGACATTCAGTACTTC. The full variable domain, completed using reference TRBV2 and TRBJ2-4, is EPEVTQTPSHQVTQMGQEVILRCVPISNHLYFYWYRQILGQKVEFLVSFYNNEISEKSEIFDDQFSVERPDGSNFTLKIRSTKLEDSAMYFCASSEAGQGDIQYFGAGTRLSVL.